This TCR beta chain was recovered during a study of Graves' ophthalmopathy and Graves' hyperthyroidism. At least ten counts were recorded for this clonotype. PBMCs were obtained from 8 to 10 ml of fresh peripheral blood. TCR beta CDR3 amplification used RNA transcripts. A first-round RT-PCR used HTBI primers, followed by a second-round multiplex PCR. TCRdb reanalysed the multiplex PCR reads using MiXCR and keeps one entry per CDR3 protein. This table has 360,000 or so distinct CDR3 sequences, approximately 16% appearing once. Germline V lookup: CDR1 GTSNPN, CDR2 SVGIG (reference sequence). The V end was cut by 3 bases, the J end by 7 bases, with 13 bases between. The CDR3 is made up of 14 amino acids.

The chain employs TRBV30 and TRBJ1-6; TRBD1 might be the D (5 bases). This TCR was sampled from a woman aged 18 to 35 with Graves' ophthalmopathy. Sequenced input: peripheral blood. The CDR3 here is CAWSPGRQNSPLHF. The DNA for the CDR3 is TGTGCCTGGAGCCCGGGACGGCAAAATTCACCCCTCCACTTT.